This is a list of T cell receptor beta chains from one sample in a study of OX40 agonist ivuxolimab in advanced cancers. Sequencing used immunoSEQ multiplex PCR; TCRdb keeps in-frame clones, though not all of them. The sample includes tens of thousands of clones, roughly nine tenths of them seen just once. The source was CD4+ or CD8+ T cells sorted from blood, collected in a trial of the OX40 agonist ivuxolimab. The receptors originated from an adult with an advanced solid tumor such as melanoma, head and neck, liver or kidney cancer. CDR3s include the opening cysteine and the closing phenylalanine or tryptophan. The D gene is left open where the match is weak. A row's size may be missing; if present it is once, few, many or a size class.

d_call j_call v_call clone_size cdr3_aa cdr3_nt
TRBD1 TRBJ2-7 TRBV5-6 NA CASSLGTGWGEQYF TGTGCCAGCAGCTTAGGGACAGGGTGGGGCGAGCAGTACTTC
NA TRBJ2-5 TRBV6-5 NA CASSYFLYNQETQYF TGTGCCAGCAGTTACTTTCTCTACAACCAAGAGACCCAGTACTTC
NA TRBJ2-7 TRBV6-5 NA CASSRATESYEQYF TGTGCCAGCAGTCGCGCGACAGAATCCTACGAGCAGTACTTC
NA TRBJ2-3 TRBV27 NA CASSRRAWSTDTQYF TGTGCCAGCAGTCGGAGGGCCTGGAGCACAGATACGCAGTATTTT
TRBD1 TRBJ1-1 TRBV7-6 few CASSPSGQSVRAFF TGTGCCAGCAGCCCCTCGGGACAGTCGGTGCGGGCTTTCTTT
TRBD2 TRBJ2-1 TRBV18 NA CASSPNSGSSYNEQFF TGTGCCAGCTCACCCAATAGCGGGAGCTCCTACAATGAGCAGTTCTTC
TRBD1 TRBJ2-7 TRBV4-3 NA CASSLGQGRYEQYF TGCGCCAGCAGCCTCGGACAGGGGAGGTACGAGCAGTACTTC
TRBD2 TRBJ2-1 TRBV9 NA CASSVGLAGGHEQFF TGTGCCAGCAGCGTAGGACTAGCGGGTGGTCATGAGCAGTTCTTC
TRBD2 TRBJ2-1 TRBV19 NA CASAAGAYNEQFF TGTGCCAGTGCGGCGGGAGCCTACAATGAGCAGTTCTTC
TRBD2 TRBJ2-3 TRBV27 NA CASSYFPSGRDTQYF TGTGCCAGCAGTTATTTTCCCAGCGGGAGGGATACGCAGTATTTT
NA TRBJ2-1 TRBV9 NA CASSAGGSYNEQFF TGTGCCAGCAGCGCTGGGGGCTCCTACAATGAGCAGTTCTTC
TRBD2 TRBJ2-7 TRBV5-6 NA CASSLIAGSYEQYF TGTGCCAGCAGCCTGATAGCGGGATCCTACGAGCAGTACTTC
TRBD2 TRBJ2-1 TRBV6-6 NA CASSQGLEAHNEQFF TGTGCCAGCAGTCAGGGACTAGAGGCCCACAATGAGCAGTTCTTC
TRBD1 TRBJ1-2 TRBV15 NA CATSTPGQGVYGYTF TGTGCCACCAGCACGCCGGGACAGGGTGTCTATGGCTACACCTTC
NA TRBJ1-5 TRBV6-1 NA CASSEAPDSYQPQHF TGTGCCAGCAGTGAAGCCCCCGACAGTTATCAGCCCCAGCATTTT
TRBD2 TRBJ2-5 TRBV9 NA CASSVASGTETQYF TGTGCCAGCAGCGTAGCGAGCGGGACGGAGACCCAGTACTTC
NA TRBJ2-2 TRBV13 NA CASSSNRVRTGELFF TGTGCCAGCAGCTCAAACAGGGTTCGGACCGGGGAGCTGTTTTTT
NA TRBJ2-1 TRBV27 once CASSDGTPYNEQFF TGTGCCAGCAGTGACGGGACTCCATACAATGAGCAGTTCTTC
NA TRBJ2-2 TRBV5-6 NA CASSLGDDTGELFF TGTGCCAGCAGCTTAGGCGACGACACCGGGGAGCTGTTTTTT
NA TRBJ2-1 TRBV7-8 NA CASSLPPHNEQFF TGTGCCAGCAGCTTACCCCCCCACAATGAGCAGTTCTTC
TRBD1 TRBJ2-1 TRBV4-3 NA CASSQDWTGGREGGPYNEQFF TGCGCCAGCAGCCAAGATTGGACAGGGGGCCGAGAGGGAGGCCCCTACAATGAGCAGTTCTTC
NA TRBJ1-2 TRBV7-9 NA CASSSDSAGGYTF TGTGCCAGCAGCTCGGACAGTGCAGGAGGCTACACCTTC
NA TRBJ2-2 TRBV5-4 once CASSLTAANTGELFF TGTGCCAGCAGCTTAACTGCTGCGAACACCGGGGAGCTGTTTTTT
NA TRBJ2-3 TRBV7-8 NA CASSLELSTDTQYF TGTGCCAGCAGCTTAGAGCTTAGCACAGATACGCAGTATTTT
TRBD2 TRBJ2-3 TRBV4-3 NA CASSQDPVFSPSGNTDTQYF TGCGCCAGCAGCCAAGATCCCGTCTTTTCTCCTAGCGGGAACACAGATACGCAGTATTTT
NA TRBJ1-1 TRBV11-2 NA CASSLDVWGGPVNTEAFF TGTGCCAGCAGCTTAGATGTTTGGGGGGGCCCGGTGAACACTGAAGCTTTCTTT
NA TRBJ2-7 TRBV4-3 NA CASSQTHALTYEQYF TGCGCCAGCAGCCAAACCCACGCACTAACCTACGAGCAGTACTTC
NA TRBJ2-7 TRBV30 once CAWMHKMVYEQYF TGTGCCTGGATGCACAAAATGGTCTACGAGCAGTACTTC
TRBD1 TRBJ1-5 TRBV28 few CASSDPGGMQPQHF TGTGCCAGCAGTGACCCAGGGGGCATGCAGCCCCAGCATTTT
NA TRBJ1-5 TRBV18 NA CASQEDSNQPQHF TGTGCCAGCCAGGAGGATAGCAATCAGCCCCAGCATTTT
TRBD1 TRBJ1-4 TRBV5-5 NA CASSVPGQIPPNEKLFF TGTGCCAGCAGCGTACCGGGACAGATCCCCCCTAATGAAAAACTGTTTTTT
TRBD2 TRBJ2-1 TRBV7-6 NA CASSLSSGRGNEQFF TGTGCCAGCAGCTTAAGCAGCGGGAGGGGGAATGAGCAGTTCTTC
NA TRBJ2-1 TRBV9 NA CASSVSWGLGEQFF TGTGCCAGCAGCGTTAGTTGGGGCCTGGGTGAGCAGTTCTTC
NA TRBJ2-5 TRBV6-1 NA CASSEIPQKTQETQYF TGTGCCAGCAGTGAGATCCCGCAGAAGACCCAAGAGACCCAGTACTTC
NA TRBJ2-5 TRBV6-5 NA CATQRGMETQYF TGTGCCACCCAGCGAGGGATGGAGACCCAGTACTTC
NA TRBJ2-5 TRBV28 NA CASSEVGITETQYF TGTGCCAGCAGTGAAGTCGGAATTACGGAGACCCAGTACTTC
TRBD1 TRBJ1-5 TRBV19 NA CASSPGQKNQPQHF TGTGCCAGTAGCCCGGGACAGAAAAATCAGCCCCAGCATTTT
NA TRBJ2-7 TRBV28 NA CASSLPQGYEQYF TGTGCCAGCAGTTTACCCCAGGGCTACGAGCAGTACTTC
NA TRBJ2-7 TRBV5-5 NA CASSLGNYEQYF TGTGCCAGCAGCTTGGGAAACTACGAGCAGTACTTC
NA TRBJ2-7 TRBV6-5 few CASSYSVYTYEQYF TGTGCCAGCAGTTACTCGGTCTACACCTACGAGCAGTACTTC
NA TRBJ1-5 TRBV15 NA CATSRGGGYSNQPQHF TGTGCCACCAGCAGAGGGGGCGGGTATAGCAATCAGCCCCAGCATTTT
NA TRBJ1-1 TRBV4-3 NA CASSQDYANTEAFF TGCGCCAGCAGCCAAGATTACGCGAACACTGAAGCTTTCTTT
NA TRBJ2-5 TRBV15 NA CATSQQGGTQYF TGTGCCACCAGCCAACAAGGGGGGACCCAGTACTTC
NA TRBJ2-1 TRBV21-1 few CASSKWPLGCYSYNEQFF TGTGCCAGCAGCAAATGGCCTCTGGGCTGTTACTCCTACAATGAGCAGTTCTTC
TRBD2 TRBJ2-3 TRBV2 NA CASRLLAVSTDTQYF TGTGCCAGCAGACTACTAGCGGTTAGCACAGATACGCAGTATTTT
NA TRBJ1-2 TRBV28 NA CASSLRQSGGYGYTF TGTGCCAGCAGTTTGAGGCAGAGCGGCGGCTATGGCTACACCTTC
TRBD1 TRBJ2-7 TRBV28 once CASSSPGTEVYEQYF TGTGCCAGCAGTTCCCCCGGGACAGAAGTTTACGAGCAGTACTTC
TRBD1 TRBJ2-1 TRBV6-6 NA CASSYSGTGEDNEQFF TGTGCCAGCAGTTATTCCGGGACAGGGGAGGACAATGAGCAGTTCTTC